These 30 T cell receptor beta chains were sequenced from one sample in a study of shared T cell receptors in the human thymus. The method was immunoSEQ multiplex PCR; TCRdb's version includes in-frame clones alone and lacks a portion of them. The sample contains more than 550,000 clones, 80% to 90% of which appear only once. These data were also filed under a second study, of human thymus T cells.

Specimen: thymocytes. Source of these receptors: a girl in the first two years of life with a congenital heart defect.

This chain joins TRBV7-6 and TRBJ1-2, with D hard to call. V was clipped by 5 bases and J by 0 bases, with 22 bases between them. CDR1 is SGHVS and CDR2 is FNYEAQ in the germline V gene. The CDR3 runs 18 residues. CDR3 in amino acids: CASSISPRHPNSNYGYTF. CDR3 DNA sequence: TGTGCCAGCAGCATCAGTCCTCGACACCCGAATTCTAACTATGGCTACACCTTC.

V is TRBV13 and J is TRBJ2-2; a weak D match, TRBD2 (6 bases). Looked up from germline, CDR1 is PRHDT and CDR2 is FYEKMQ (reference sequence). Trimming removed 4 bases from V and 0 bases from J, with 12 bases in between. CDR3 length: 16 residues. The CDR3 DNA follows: TGTGCCAGCAGCTCCACGGGACTCGCGAACACCGGGGAGCTGTTTTTT. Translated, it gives CASSSTGLANTGELFF.

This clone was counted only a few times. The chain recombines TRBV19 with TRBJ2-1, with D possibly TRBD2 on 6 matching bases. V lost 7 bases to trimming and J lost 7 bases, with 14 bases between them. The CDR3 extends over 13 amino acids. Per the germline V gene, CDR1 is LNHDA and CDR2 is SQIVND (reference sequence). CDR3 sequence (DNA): TGTGCCAGTAAGGCGGGATGGCAGAATGAGCAGTTCTTC. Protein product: CASKAGWQNEQFF.

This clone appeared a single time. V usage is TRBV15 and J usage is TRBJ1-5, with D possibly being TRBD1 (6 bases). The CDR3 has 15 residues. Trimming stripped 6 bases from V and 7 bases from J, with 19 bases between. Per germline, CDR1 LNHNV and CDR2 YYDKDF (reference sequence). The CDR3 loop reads CATSTHQGMGQPQHF. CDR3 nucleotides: TGTGCCACCAGTACCCATCAGGGGATGGGGCAGCCCCAGCATTTT.

CDR3 protein: CASSLATGALQETQYF. The CDR3 coding sequence is TGCGCCAGCAGCTTAGCAACAGGGGCGTTACAAGAGACCCAGTACTTC. The chain recombines TRBV5-1 with TRBJ2-5; TRBD1 aligns across 7 bases. The V and J ends lost 2 bases and 2 bases, in that order; junction bases with no gene match: 9. Germline V CDR1 and CDR2: SGHRS, YFSETQ. The CDR3 extends over 16 amino acids. Complete variable domain (other parts from reference TRBV5-1 and TRBJ2-5): KAGVTQTPRYLIKTRGQQVTLSCSPISGHRSVSWYQQTPGQGLQFLFEYFSETQRNKGNFPGRFSGRQFSNSRSEMNVSTLELGDSALYLCASSLATGALQETQYFGPGTRLLVL.

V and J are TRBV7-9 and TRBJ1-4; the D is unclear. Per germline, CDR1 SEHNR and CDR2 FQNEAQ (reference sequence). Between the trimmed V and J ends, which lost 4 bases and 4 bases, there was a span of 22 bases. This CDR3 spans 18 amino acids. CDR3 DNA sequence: TGTGCCAGCAGCTCCCCCCACTTTTCCGGGAGGAGTAATGAAAAACTGTTTTTT. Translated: CASSSPHFSGRSNEKLFF.

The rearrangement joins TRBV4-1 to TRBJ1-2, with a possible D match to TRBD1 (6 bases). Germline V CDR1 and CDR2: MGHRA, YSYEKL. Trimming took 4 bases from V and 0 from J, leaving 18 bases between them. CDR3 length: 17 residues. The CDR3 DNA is TGCGCCAGCAGCCCGAAATTCAGGGGCACTTCTAACTATGGCTACACCTTC. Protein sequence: CASSPKFRGTSNYGYTF.

DNA for the CDR3: TGTGCCAGCAGCGAGGAGGTTGACTTCACAGATACGCAGTATTTT. Its translation is CASSEEVDFTDTQYF. This chain links TRBV7-8 with TRBJ2-3; TRBD2 is a possible D gene (5 bases). The V end was cut by 5 bases, the J end by 2 bases, with 14 bases between. The CDR3 totals 15 residues. In germline, CDR1 is SGHVS, CDR2 FQNEAQ.

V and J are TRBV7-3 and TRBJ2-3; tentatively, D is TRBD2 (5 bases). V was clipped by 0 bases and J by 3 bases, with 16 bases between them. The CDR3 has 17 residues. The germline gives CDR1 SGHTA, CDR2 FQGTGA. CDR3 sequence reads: CASSLTPPAGGTDTQYF. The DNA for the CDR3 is TGTGCCAGCAGCTTAACCCCACCGGCAGGCGGGACAGATACGCAGTATTTT.

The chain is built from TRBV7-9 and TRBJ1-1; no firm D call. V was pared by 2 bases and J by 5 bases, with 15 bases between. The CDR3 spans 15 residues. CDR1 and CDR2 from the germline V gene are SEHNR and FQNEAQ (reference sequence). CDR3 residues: CASSLMRSSRTEAFF. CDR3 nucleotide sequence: TGTGCCAGCAGCTTAATGCGGTCCTCAAGAACTGAAGCTTTCTTT.

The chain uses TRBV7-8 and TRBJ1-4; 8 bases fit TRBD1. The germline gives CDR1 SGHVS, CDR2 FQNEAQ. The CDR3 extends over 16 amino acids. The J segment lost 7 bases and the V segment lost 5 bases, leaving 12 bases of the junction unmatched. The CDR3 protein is CASSLRTGCLPEKLFF. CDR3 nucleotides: TGTGCCAGCAGCCTCCGGACAGGGTGCTTGCCTGAAAAACTGTTTTTT.

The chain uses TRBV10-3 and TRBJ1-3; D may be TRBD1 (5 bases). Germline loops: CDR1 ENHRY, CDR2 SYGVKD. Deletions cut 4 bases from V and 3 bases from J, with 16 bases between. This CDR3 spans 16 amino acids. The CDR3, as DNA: TGTGCCATCAGTGGAGGTCTGGGGCAGAGTGGAAACACCATATATTTT. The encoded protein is CAISGGLGQSGNTIYF.

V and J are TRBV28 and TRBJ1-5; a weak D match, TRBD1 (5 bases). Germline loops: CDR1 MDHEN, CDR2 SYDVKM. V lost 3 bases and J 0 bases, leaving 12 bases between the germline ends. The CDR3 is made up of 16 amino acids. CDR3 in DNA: TGTGCCAGCAGTTTTTGGGGGGGAAATAGCAATCAGCCCCAGCATTTT. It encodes CASSFWGGNSNQPQHF.

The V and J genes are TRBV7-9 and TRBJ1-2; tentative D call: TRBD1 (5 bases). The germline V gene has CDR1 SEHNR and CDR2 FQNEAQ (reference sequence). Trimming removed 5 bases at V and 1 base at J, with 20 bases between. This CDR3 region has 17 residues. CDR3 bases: TGTGCCAGCAGCCGGCTCGGGACTCTTCCCCATAACTATGGCTACACCTTC. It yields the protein CASSRLGTLPHNYGYTF. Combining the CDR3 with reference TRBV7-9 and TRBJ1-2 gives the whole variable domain DTGVSQNPRHKITKRGQNVTFRCDPISEHNRLYWYRQTLGQGPEFLTYFQNEAQLEKSRLLSDRFSAERPKGSFSTLEIQRTEQGDSAMYLCASSRLGTLPHNYGYTFGSGTRLTVV.

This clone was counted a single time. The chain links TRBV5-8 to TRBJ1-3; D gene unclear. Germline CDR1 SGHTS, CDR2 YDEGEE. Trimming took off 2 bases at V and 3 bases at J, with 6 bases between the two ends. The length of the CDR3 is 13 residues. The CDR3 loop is CASSFVLGNTIYF. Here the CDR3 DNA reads TGTGCCAGCAGCTTTGTCCTTGGAAACACCATATATTTT.

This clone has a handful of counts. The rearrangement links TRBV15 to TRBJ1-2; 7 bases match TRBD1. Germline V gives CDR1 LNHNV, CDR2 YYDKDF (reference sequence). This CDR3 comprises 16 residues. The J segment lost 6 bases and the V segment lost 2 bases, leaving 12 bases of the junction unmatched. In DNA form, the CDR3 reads TGTGCCACCAGCAGACCTAACCTGACAGGGAAGAATGGCTACACCTTC. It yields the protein CATSRPNLTGKNGYTF.

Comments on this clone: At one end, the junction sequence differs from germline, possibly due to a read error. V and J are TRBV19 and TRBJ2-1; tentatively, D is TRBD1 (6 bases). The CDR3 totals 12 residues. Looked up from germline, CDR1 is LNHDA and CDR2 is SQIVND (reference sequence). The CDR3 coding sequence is TGTGCCAGTAGTATCCGACAGGCAGAGCCGTTCTTC. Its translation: CASSIRQAEPFF.

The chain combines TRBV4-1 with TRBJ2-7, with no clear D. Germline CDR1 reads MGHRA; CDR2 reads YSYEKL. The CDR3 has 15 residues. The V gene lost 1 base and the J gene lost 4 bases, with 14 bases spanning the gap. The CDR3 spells CASSQVSVRLYEQYF. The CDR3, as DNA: TGCGCCAGCAGCCAAGTATCAGTCAGACTTTACGAGCAGTACTTC.

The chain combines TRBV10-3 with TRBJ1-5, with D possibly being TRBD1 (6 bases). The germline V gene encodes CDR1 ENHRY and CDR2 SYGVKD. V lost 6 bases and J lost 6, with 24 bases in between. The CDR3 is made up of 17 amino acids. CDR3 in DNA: TGTGCCATCAGCAGCGATTTATACAGGGTGAGGGGTCAGCCCCAGCATTTT. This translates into CAISSDLYRVRGQPQHF.

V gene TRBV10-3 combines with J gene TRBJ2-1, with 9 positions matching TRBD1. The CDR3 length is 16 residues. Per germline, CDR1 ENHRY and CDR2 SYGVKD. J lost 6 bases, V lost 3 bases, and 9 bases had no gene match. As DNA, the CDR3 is TGTGCCATCAGTGAATCCGGGACAGGGTTTGTCAATGAGCAGTTCTTC. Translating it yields CAISESGTGFVNEQFF.

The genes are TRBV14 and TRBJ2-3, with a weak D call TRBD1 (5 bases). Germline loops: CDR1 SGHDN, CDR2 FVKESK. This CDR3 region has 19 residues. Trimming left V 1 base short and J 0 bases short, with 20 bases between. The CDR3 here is CASSQVIGASPQSTDTQYF. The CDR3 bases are TGTGCCAGCAGCCAAGTTATTGGGGCCTCGCCCCAAAGCACAGATACGCAGTATTTT. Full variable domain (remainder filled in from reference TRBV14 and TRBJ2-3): EAGVTQFPSHSVIEKGQTVTLRCDPISGHDNLYWYRRVMGKEIKFLLHFVKESKQDESGMPNNRFLAERTGGTYSTLKVQPAELEDSGVYFCASSQVIGASPQSTDTQYFGPGTRLTVL.

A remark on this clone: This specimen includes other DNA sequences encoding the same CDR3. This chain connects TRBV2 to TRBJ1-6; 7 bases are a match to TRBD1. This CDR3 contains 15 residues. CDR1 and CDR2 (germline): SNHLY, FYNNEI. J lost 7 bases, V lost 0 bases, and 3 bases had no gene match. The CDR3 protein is CASSEAARGNSPLHF. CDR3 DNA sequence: TGTGCCAGCAGTGAAGCGGCCAGGGGGAATTCACCCCTCCACTTT.

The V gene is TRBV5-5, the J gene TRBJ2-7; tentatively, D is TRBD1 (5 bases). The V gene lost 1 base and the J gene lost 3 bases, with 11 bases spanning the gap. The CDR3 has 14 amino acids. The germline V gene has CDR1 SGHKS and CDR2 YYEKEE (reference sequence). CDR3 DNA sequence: TGTGCCAGCAGCTTGCGGACACACTTCTACGAGCAGTACTTC. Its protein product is CASSLRTHFYEQYF.

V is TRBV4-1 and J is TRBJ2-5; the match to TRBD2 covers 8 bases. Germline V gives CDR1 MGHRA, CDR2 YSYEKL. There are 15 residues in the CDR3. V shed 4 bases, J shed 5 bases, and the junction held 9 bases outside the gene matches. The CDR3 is CASSRVTSAGETQYF. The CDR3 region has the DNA TGCGCCAGCAGCCGCGTGACTAGCGCGGGGGAGACCCAGTACTTC.

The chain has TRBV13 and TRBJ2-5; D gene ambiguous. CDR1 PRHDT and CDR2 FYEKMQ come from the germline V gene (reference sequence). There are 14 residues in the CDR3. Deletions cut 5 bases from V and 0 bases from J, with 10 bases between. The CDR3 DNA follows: TGTGCCAGCAGCCGCGATTTTGACCAAGAGACCCAGTACTTC. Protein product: CASSRDFDQETQYF.

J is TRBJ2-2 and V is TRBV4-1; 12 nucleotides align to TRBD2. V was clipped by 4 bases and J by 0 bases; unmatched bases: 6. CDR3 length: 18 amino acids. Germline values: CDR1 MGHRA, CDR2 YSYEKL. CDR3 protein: CASSRRLAGDSNTGELFF. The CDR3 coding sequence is TGCGCCAGCAGCCGCCGACTAGCGGGGGATTCGAACACCGGGGAGCTGTTTTTT.

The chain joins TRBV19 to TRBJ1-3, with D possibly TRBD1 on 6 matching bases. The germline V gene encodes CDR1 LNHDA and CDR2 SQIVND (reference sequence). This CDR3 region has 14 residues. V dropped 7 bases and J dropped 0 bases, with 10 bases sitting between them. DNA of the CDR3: TGTGCCAGTACGGACAGATCCTCTGGAAACACCATATATTTT. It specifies CASTDRSSGNTIYF.

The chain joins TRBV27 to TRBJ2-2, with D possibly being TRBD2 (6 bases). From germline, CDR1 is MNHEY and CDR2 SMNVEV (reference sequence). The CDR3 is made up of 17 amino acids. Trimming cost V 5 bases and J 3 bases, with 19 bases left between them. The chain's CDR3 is CASSTTGDQTYTGELFF. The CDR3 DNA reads TGTGCCAGCAGTACTACGGGGGACCAGACTTACACCGGGGAGCTGTTTTTT.

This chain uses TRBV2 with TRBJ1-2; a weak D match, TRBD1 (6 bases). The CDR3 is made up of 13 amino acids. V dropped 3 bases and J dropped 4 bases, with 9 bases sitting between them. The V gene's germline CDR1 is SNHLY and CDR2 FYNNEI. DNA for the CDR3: TGTGCCAGCAGTGACAGGGGATCCTATGGCTACACCTTC. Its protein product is CASSDRGSYGYTF.

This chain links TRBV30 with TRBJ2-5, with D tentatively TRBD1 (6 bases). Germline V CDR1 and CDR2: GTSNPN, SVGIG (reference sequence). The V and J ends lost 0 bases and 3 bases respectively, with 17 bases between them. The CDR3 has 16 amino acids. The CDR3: CAWSVHKQGRKETQYF. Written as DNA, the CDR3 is TGTGCCTGGAGTGTACATAAACAGGGAAGAAAAGAGACCCAGTACTTC.